This TCR beta chain was observed in a study of shared clonotypes between healthy human individuals. As for the study in general: Aged 18 to 49, the donors were a couple of women and a few men.

Study-wide results and limits: The diversity represented, both genetic and in exposure history, was limited by few donors.

This clone was found many times. Its specificity is not known. The CDR3 consists of 11 residues. Between the trimmed V and J ends, which lost 6 bases and 5 bases, there was a span of 7 bases. CDR1 and CDR2 (germline): MNHNY, SVGAGI (reference sequence). Sequencing was performed with immunoSEQ multiplex PCR; in TCRdb, only in-frame clones are kept and a portion is missing. Of over a million clones in the sample, about 80% are singletons; the top ten hold under 0.6%. The J gene is TRBJ1-2, the V gene TRBV6-6, with D perhaps matching TRBD1 (6 bases). The sequenced material came from memory CD4+ T cells from PBMCs. Specified subset: CD45RA-negative fraction. The source is a man between 18 and 35 years old in good health. Some clones in this sample may be carry-over from other donors' samples. The CDR3 DNA sequence: TGTGCCAGCAGCACAGGGTATGGCTACACCTTC. Its translation: CASSTGYGYTF.